These 8 T cell receptor beta chains were sequenced from one sample in a study of T cell responses to AZD1222 COVID-19 vaccine. Profiled with immunoSEQ multiplex PCR; TCRdb holds only in-frame clones, not every one. The sample contains 170,000 or so clones, 85% to 90% of which appear only once. The sequencing used peripheral blood, collected 28 days after the second AZD1222 dose. The receptors originated from an adult who received the AZD1222 COVID-19 vaccine.

This chain connects TRBV5-4 to TRBJ2-5; TRBD2 aligns across 11 bases. The V gene end was trimmed by 5 bases and the J gene end by 2 bases; junction bases not matched to a gene: 2. The germline V gene encodes CDR1 SGHNT and CDR2 YYREEE (reference sequence). The CDR3 has 14 residues. The CDR3 reads CASRLAGVQETQYF. CDR3 in DNA: TGTGCCAGCAGACTAGCGGGGGTGCAAGAGACCCAGTACTTC.

In DNA form, the CDR3 reads TGTGCCAGCAGTGAGGACAGGGGCAACAATGAGCAGTTCTTC. Translated, it gives CASSEDRGNNEQFF. The chain is built from TRBV6-4 and TRBJ2-1; TRBD1 matches 9 bases. V gave up 3 bases and J gave up 5 bases; unmatched junction bases: 2. From germline, CDR1 is MRHNA and CDR2 SNTAGT. The CDR3 totals 14 residues.

The chain recombines TRBV5-1 with TRBJ2-3; 8 positions agree with TRBD2. Trimming at V came to 4 bases and at J to 0 bases, leaving 7 bases not matched to a gene. Germline CDR1 reads SGHRS; CDR2 reads YFSETQ. CDR3 size: 16 residues. The CDR3 protein is CASSALAGTSTDTQYF. The CDR3 DNA follows: TGCGCCAGCAGCGCCTTAGCGGGGACTAGCACAGATACGCAGTATTTT.

This sequence joins TRBV11-3 and TRBJ1-1, with D possibly TRBD1 on 5 matching bases. The CDR3 totals 11 residues. From germline, CDR1 is SGHNT and CDR2 YENEEA. The ends were cut back, 5 bases at V and 7 bases at J, with 8 bases in the middle. The CDR3 protein is CASSKDSEAFF. CDR3 nucleotide sequence: TGTGCCAGCAGCAAAGACAGTGAAGCTTTCTTT.

This sequence joins TRBV12-3 or TRBV12-4 and TRBJ1-5; D unresolved. This CDR3 contains 12 residues. V was trimmed by 4 bases and J by 4 bases, leaving 5 bases between them. The CDR3 sequence is CASSSGNQPQHF. DNA of the CDR3: TGTGCCAGCAGTTCGGGAAATCAGCCCCAGCATTTT.

V is TRBV27 and J is TRBJ1-4; D is ambiguous. The germline V gene encodes CDR1 MNHEY and CDR2 SMNVEV (reference sequence). Trimming took off 2 bases at V and 0 bases at J, with 7 bases between the two ends. This CDR3 has 15 amino acids. The CDR3 DNA follows: TGTGCCAGCAGTTTAATGGGGACAACTAATGAAAAACTGTTTTTT. Protein: CASSLMGTTNEKLFF.

J is TRBJ2-1 and V is TRBV7-8, with 9 bases that match TRBD2. The V gene's germline CDR1 is SGHVS and CDR2 FQNEAQ. The CDR3 runs 17 residues. The junction had 12 bases not matched to a gene; V was cut back by 5 bases and J by 4 bases. This CDR3 reads CASSLSNSGGRYNEQFF. CDR3 nucleotide sequence: TGTGCCAGCAGCCTATCCAATAGCGGGGGTAGGTACAATGAGCAGTTCTTC.

In DNA, the CDR3 is TGTGCCACCCCACAGGGGACTGCGAACACCGGGGAGCTGTTTTTT. Its protein is CATPQGTANTGELFF. J is TRBJ2-2 and V is TRBV18, with D possibly matching TRBD1 (7 bases). Looked up from germline, CDR1 is KGHSH and CDR2 is LQKENI. V shed 10 bases and J shed 0 bases, with 15 bases lying between them. The CDR3 is 15 residues long.